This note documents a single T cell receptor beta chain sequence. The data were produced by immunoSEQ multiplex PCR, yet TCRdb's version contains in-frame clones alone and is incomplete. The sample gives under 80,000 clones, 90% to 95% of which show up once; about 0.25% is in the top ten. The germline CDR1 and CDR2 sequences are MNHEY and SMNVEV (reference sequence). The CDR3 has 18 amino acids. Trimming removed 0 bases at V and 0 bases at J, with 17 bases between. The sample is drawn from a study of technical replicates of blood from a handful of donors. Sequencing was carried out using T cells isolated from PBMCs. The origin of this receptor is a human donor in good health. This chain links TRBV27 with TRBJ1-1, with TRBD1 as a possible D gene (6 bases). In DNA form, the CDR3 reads TGTGCCAGCAGTTTATCGATAAACAGGGTGGGGATGAACACTGAAGCTTTCTTT. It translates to CASSLSINRVGMNTEAFF.